The clone carrying this T cell receptor beta chain was counted at least ten times. Its antigen is undetermined. Preparation of the TCRbeta library was carried out with unique molecular identifiers. TCRdb redid the calling of the PCR reads with MiXCR, one entry per CDR3 protein. The table has about a million distinct CDR3 sequences, roughly 29% seen once; the top ten hold more than 25%. The CDR3 runs to 18 residues. Germline V gives CDR1 LGHNA, CDR2 YSLEER. Trimming took 1 base from V and 2 from J, leaving 20 bases between them. These data belong to a study of T-cell reconstitution after alpha-beta-depleted transplantation in children. The study, taken as a whole, reports: At the one-year point after transplant, T-cell counts and TCRbeta diversity were found to come mostly from T cells that had been newly produced. Several hundred graft clones that had expanded were reportedly the source of alpha-beta T cells about two months after transplant. Some patients' high day-60 TCRbeta diversity was traced to surviving recipient T cells and thymic progenitors.

The sample was PBMCs, mostly from graft donor cells, taken 360 days after TCRalphabeta/CD19-depleted stem cell transplant. J is TRBJ2-5 and V is TRBV4-3; D perhaps matches TRBD1 (6 bases). This TCR was sampled from a boy younger than two who had a stem cell transplant for SCID, so the T cells may come from the graft donor. The CDR3, as DNA: TGCGCCAGCAGCCAAGGACGGATCTTGGACGGACAGCAAGAGACCCAGTACTTC. Translating gives CASSQGRILDGQQETQYF.